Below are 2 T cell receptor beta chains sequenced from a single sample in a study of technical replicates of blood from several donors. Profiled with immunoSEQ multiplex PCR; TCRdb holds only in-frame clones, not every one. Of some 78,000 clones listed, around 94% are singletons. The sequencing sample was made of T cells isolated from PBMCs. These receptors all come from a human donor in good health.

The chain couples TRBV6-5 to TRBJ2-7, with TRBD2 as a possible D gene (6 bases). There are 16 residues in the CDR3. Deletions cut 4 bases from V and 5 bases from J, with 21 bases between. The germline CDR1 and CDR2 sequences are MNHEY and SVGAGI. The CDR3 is CASSWGVPSRGDEQYF. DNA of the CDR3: TGTGCCAGCAGTTGGGGGGTCCCTAGCAGAGGCGACGAGCAGTACTTC.

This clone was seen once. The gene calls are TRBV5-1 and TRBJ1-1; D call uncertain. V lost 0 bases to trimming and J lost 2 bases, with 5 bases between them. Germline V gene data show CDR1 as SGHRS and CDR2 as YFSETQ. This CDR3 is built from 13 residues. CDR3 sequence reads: CASSLGTNTEAFF. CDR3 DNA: TGCGCCAGCAGCTTGGGAACTAACACTGAAGCTTTCTTT.